This T cell receptor (beta chain) was identified during a study of cytomegalovirus exposure and HLA in healthy donors. Study-level results: One variant, a missense change in DCLRE1C, was linked in a later analysis to TCR beta V- and J-gene trimming.

PCR was performed using 60 Vbeta and 13 Jbeta primers. Repertoires were generated with immunoSEQ multiplex PCR, while TCRdb's copy carries only in-frame clones and drops some. The repertoire holds 150,000 to 200,000 clones, under 90% seen once, with 6% to 7.5% in the top ten. Trimming removed 0 bases at V and 2 bases at J, with 14 bases between. CDR1 and CDR2 from the germline V gene are LGHNA and YNFKEQ. The CDR3 extends over 17 amino acids. Concerning this clone itself: Its specificity is unknown.

Specimen: PBMCs. The sequence derives from a man aged 25-45 years in good health and CMV-seropositive. V and J are TRBV4-2 and TRBJ1-3; a possible D gene is TRBD1 (5 bases). CDR3 nucleotides: TGTGCCAGCAGCCAAGATTGGTTGGGAGGGGCTGGAAACACCATATATTTT. This translates into CASSQDWLGGAGNTIYF.